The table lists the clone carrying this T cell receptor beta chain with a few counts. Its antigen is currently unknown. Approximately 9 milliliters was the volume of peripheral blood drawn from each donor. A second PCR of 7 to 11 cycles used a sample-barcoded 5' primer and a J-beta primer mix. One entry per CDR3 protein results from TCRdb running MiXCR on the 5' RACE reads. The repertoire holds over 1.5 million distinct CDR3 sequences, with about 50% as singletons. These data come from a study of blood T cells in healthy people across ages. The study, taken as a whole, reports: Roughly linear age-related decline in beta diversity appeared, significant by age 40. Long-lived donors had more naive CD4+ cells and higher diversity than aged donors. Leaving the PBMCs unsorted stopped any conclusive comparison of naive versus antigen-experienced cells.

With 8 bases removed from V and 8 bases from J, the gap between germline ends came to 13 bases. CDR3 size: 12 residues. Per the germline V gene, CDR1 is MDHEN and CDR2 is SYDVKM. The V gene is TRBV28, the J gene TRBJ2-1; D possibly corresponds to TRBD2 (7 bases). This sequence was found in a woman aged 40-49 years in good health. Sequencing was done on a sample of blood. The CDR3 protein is CASGGAVYEQFF. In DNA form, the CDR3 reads TGTGCCAGCGGGGGGGCCGTTTATGAGCAGTTCTTC.